These T cell receptor beta chains were read from a single sample in a study of vaccination effects on CD4 cells after COVID-19. Antigens for these TCRs are unknown. TCRdb's copy holds only in-frame clones and misses some; the assay was immunoSEQ multiplex PCR. The table lists about 55,000 clones, around 68% of them singletons. The sample in question was CD4+ T cells from PBMCs cultured with SARS-CoV-2 spike peptides, obtained before COVID-19 vaccination. The receptors were gathered from a human donor who received a COVID-19 vaccine. The CDR3 runs from the conserved cysteine through the conserved F or W. Fields, in order: clone size, D gene, V gene, J gene, CDR3 protein, CDR3 DNA. A D gene is named only where the DNA matches it firmly. The listing skips clone size in some rows; elsewhere it reads once, few, many or a size class.

NA	NA	TRBV7-2	TRBJ1-2	CASSLAPEWGYTF	TGTGCCAGCAGCTTAGCGCCGGAGTGGGGCTACACCTTC
NA	NA	TRBV30	TRBJ1-6	CAWSIQGNSPLHF	TGTGCCTGGAGTATACAGGGAAATTCACCCCTCCACTTT
once	NA	TRBV6-5	TRBJ2-7	CASSYPGGASEQYF	TGTGCCAGCAGTTACCCAGGGGGGGCTTCCGAGCAGTACTTC
NA	NA	TRBV15	TRBJ2-2	CATSRDRRQAGGELFF	TGTGCCACCAGCAGAGATAGAAGACAAGCAGGCGGGGAGCTGTTTTTT
NA	TRBD1	TRBV10-3	TRBJ1-4	CAISGTGLEKLFF	TGTGCCATCAGTGGGACAGGGCTTGAAAAACTGTTTTTT
NA	NA	TRBV4-1	TRBJ1-2	CASSHLGRLDGYTF	TGCGCCAGCAGCCATCTAGGGCGACTCGATGGCTACACCTTC
NA	NA	TRBV7-9	TRBJ2-7	CASSLGQLYEQYF	TGTGCCAGCAGCCTCGGACAGCTCTACGAGCAGTACTTC
NA	NA	TRBV27	TRBJ1-1	CASSRWNTEAFF	TGTGCCAGCAGCCGATGGAACACTGAAGCTTTCTTT
NA	NA	TRBV11-2	TRBJ2-2	CASSLTPGGTGELFF	TGTGCCAGCAGCTTAACCCCCGGGGGAACCGGGGAGCTGTTTTTT
NA	NA	TRBV5-6	TRBJ1-2	CASTSVSQVPYGYTF	TGTGCCAGCACCTCGGTTTCCCAGGTTCCTTATGGCTACACCTTC
NA	NA	TRBV6-5	TRBJ1-4	CASSYSRPDYNEKLFF	TGTGCCAGCAGTTACTCCCGGCCAGATTATAATGAAAAACTGTTTTTT